One sample yielded the 30 T cell receptor beta chains listed below, sequenced in a study of long-term antiretroviral therapy in people with HIV. The authors ran the immunoSEQ assay, v3.0, at survey level. Data came from immunoSEQ multiplex PCR; TCRdb stores just in-frame clones and leaves some out. The sample lists 20,000 to 30,000 clones; about 86% were seen once. This specimen consisted of unsorted PBMCs, obtained 1.2 years after starting antiretroviral therapy. The origin of the receptors is a man aged 45-60 years with HIV.

Comment on this clone: Other DNA sequences in the same sample also yield this CDR3. The chain is built from TRBV27 and TRBJ1-5; tentative D call: TRBD1 (5 bases). There are 17 residues in the CDR3. Germline lookup yields CDR1 MNHEY and CDR2 SMNVEV (reference sequence). Trimming took 2 bases from V and 0 from J, leaving 14 bases between them. DNA of the CDR3: TGTGCCAGCAGTTTACGGGGCAGGGACTATAGCAATCAGCCCCAGCATTTT. Its translation is CASSLRGRDYSNQPQHF.

The chain couples TRBV9 to TRBJ2-1; D is possibly TRBD2 (5 bases). V dropped 0 bases and J dropped 7 bases, with 11 bases sitting between them. The CDR3 extends over 14 amino acids. The germline V gene has CDR1 SGDLS and CDR2 YYNGEE. The CDR3 is CASSVAGSGNEQFF. The CDR3 DNA follows: TGTGCCAGCAGCGTAGCTGGGTCGGGGAATGAGCAGTTCTTC. Supplemented by reference TRBV9 and TRBJ2-1, the full variable domain reads DSGVTQTPKHLITATGQRVTLRCSPRSGDLSVYWYQQSLDQGLQFLIQYYNGEERAKGNILERFSAQQFPDLHSELNLSSLELGDSALYFCASSVAGSGNEQFFGPGTRLTVL.

The chain has TRBV9 and TRBJ1-5, with D perhaps TRBD1 (5 bases). Germline CDR1 and CDR2: SGDLS and YYNGEE. The CDR3 covers 13 residues. Trimming pared 4 bases from V and 6 bases from J, leaving 11 bases between. CDR3 sequence: CASSHAGGQPQHF. DNA of the CDR3: TGTGCCAGCAGCCACGCCGGGGGTCAGCCCCAGCATTTT.

The DNA of the CDR3 is TGCAGCGTGTGGGACAGGGGCTACAATGAGCAGTTCTTC. Residues: CSVWDRGYNEQFF. This chain connects TRBV29-1 to TRBJ2-1, with 10 bases identical to TRBD1. The V gene's germline CDR1 is SQVTM and CDR2 ANQGSEA. The ends lost 6 bases at V and 3 bases at J; junction bases unmatched: 2. The CDR3 runs to 13 residues.

This rearrangement joins TRBV6-6 to TRBJ1-5, with 9 bases matching TRBD1. The CDR3 loop spans 15 amino acids. Unmatched junction bases numbered 8, after V lost 7 bases and J lost 4 bases. In germline, CDR1 is MNHNY, CDR2 SVGAGI (reference sequence). In DNA, the CDR3 is TGTGCCAGCATTCTCTCGGGACAGGGTAATCAGCCCCAGCATTTT. Translation: CASILSGQGNQPQHF.

The chain carries TRBV11-3 and TRBJ2-2; 9 bases match TRBD2. Germline CDR1 SGHNT, CDR2 YENEEA. J was trimmed by 1 base and V by 10 bases; bases with no gene match: 4. The length of the CDR3 is 14 residues. This CDR3 reads CATQRGENTGELFF. CDR3 nucleotides: TGTGCCACTCAGCGGGGGGAGAACACCGGGGAGCTGTTTTTT.

This chain links TRBV5-1 with TRBJ1-6; possible D gene TRBD1, 6 bases. The germline V and J ends were trimmed by 2 bases and 4 bases, with 7 bases remaining between them. CDR3 size: 14 residues. Germline CDR1 reads SGHRS; CDR2 reads YFSETQ. The CDR3 bases are TGCGCCAGCAGCTTAGGACAGTATAATTCACCCCTCCACTTT. It codes for CASSLGQYNSPLHF.

In its sample, this clone was seen a few times. This chain connects TRBV7-9 to TRBJ1-1, with a tentative D call TRBD1 (6 bases). CDR3 length: 14 amino acids. Per the germline V gene, CDR1 is SEHNR and CDR2 is FQNEAQ (reference sequence). Trimming removed 1 base from V and 1 base from J, with 7 bases in between. The DNA of the CDR3 is TGTGCCAGCAGCTTAGAGACAGGGAACACTGAAGCTTTCTTT. Encoded protein: CASSLETGNTEAFF.

J is TRBJ2-7 and V is TRBV28, with D perhaps TRBD2 (6 bases). The germline V gene has CDR1 MDHEN and CDR2 SYDVKM. V was pared by 6 bases and J by 3 bases, with 15 bases between. The CDR3 runs to 14 residues. For the CDR3, the DNA is TGTGCCAGCAGGTTTGCGGGGCAGAACTACGAGCAGTACTTC. This gives the protein CASRFAGQNYEQYF.

The rearrangement links TRBV18 to TRBJ1-6; D is possibly TRBD1 (6 bases). V was clipped by 0 bases and J by 3 bases, with 6 bases between them. The CDR3 is 15 residues long. Germline V CDR1 and CDR2: KGHSH, LQKENI. This CDR3 reads CASSPPGGYNSPLHF. DNA of the CDR3: TGTGCCAGCTCACCACCAGGGGGCTATAATTCACCCCTCCACTTT.

The gene calls are TRBV11-2 and TRBJ1-2, with D possibly being TRBD1 (6 bases). This CDR3 has 13 residues. The V gene's germline CDR1 is SGHAT and CDR2 FQNNGV. Trimming pared 6 bases from V and 2 bases from J, leaving 10 bases between. This CDR3 reads CASSQDRNYGYTF. DNA of the CDR3: TGTGCCAGCAGTCAGGACAGAAACTATGGCTACACCTTC. The complete variable domain, with remaining parts taken from reference TRBV11-2 and TRBJ1-2, reads EAGVAQSPRYKIIEKRQSVAFWCNPISGHATLYWYQQILGQGPKLLIQFQNNGVVDDSQLPKDRFSAERLKGVDSTLKIQPAKLEDSAVYLCASSQDRNYGYTFGSGTRLTVV.

The chain has TRBV6-1 and TRBJ1-1; no definite D call. There are 12 residues in the CDR3. V lost 4 bases to trimming and J lost 4 bases, with 7 bases between them. The V gene's germline CDR1 is MNHNS and CDR2 SASEGT. The CDR3 loop reads CASSVLGTEAFF. The CDR3, as DNA: TGTGCCAGCAGTGTTCTCGGCACTGAAGCTTTCTTT.

The chain links TRBV6-6 to TRBJ2-2; 8 nucleotides agree with TRBD1. In germline, CDR1 is MNHNY, CDR2 SVGAGI (reference sequence). Losses at the gene ends were 5 bases for V and 3 bases for J; bases not matched to a gene: 5. This CDR3 spans 15 amino acids. The CDR3 DNA reads as TGTGCCAGCAGTCCCGACAGGGGATACACCGGGGAGCTGTTTTTT. This sequence encodes CASSPDRGYTGELFF.

V gene TRBV6-6 combines with J gene TRBJ2-7; the D is unclear. The CDR3 is 13 residues long. The V gene's germline CDR1 is MNHNY and CDR2 SVGAGI (reference sequence). The V end lost 5 bases, the J end lost 2 bases, and 10 bases lay between the germline ends. CDR3 amino acids: CASSLGPTYEQYF. The CDR3 DNA reads as TGTGCCAGCAGTCTGGGTCCAACCTACGAGCAGTACTTC.

This clone was seen once. The chain recombines TRBV5-4 with TRBJ2-7; D could derive from TRBD1 or TRBD2 (6 bases each). Trimming removed 4 bases at V and 2 bases at J, with 16 bases between. CDR3 length: 15 residues. The germline V gene encodes CDR1 SGHNT and CDR2 YYREEE (reference sequence). Written as DNA, the CDR3 is TGTGCCAGCAGCCCCGAGGGGGGATTAACCTACGAGCAGTACTTC. It yields the protein CASSPEGGLTYEQYF.

The rearrangement links TRBV4-2 to TRBJ1-2; the D gene is possibly TRBD1 (6 bases). CDR3 length: 15 amino acids. With 0 bases removed from V and 4 bases from J, the gap between germline ends came to 12 bases. Germline V lookup: CDR1 LGHNA, CDR2 YNFKEQ. The CDR3 coding sequence is TGTGCCAGCAGCCAAGACATGACAGGAGGCTATGGCTACACCTTC. It specifies CASSQDMTGGYGYTF.

This rearrangement joins TRBV10-3 to TRBJ1-2; D not resolved. V was shortened by 2 bases and J by 2 bases, with 6 bases between the two germline ends. Germline CDR1 and CDR2: ENHRY and SYGVKD. The CDR3 sequence is 13 residues long. The CDR3: CAISEEINYGYTF. In nucleotides, the CDR3 is TGTGCCATCAGTGAGGAAATAAACTATGGCTACACCTTC.

A single count supports this clone. This sequence joins TRBV18 and TRBJ1-4, with 8 bases fitting TRBD1. This CDR3 region has 15 residues. The ends lost 5 bases at V and 0 bases at J; junction bases unmatched: 2. Germline CDR1 is KGHSH and CDR2 is LQKENI. This CDR3 reads CASSGQGATNEKLFF. In DNA form, the CDR3 reads TGTGCCAGCTCAGGACAGGGTGCAACTAATGAAAAACTGTTTTTT.

The genes are TRBV11-1 and TRBJ1-2; a possible D gene is TRBD1 (5 bases). CDR1 and CDR2 from the germline V gene are SGHAT and FQDESV (reference sequence). V was shortened by 3 bases and J by 8 bases, with 13 bases between the two germline ends. This CDR3 comprises 13 residues. The CDR3 DNA reads as TGTGCCAGCAGCTTTCAGGGAAGAGGAGGCTACACCTTC. Protein sequence: CASSFQGRGGYTF. Together with reference TRBV11-1 and TRBJ1-2, the CDR3 gives the full variable domain: EAEVAQSPRYKITEKSQAVAFWCDPISGHATLYWYRQILGQGPELLVQFQDESVVDDSQLPKDRFSAERLKGVDSTLKIQPAELGDSAMYLCASSFQGRGGYTFGSGTRLTVV.

The chain uses TRBV19 and TRBJ2-1, with a tentative D call TRBD1 (5 bases). V was clipped by 6 bases and J by 2 bases, with 11 bases between them. Germline V gives CDR1 LNHDA, CDR2 SQIVND (reference sequence). The CDR3 extends over 14 amino acids. CDR3 region: CASSPTTAYNEQFF. Here the CDR3 DNA reads TGTGCCAGTAGCCCTACGACAGCCTACAATGAGCAGTTCTTC.

A note on this clone: One junction end disagrees with the germline gene, perhaps due to a read error. V is TRBV7-7 and J is TRBJ2-1, with a possible D match to TRBD2 (5 bases). CDR3 length: 15 residues. Germline V gives CDR1 SSHAT, CDR2 FNYEAQ (reference sequence). The CDR3 region is CASSLEGASYNEQFF. The CDR3 nucleotides read TGTGCTAGCAGCTTAGAGGGTGCTAGCTACAATGAGCAGTTCTTC.

In its sample, this clone was seen once. The V call is TRBV6-5, the J call TRBJ2-2; TRBD2 matches 7 bases. CDR1 MNHEY and CDR2 SVGAGI come from the germline V gene. Trimming at V came to 5 bases and at J to 3 bases, leaving 6 bases not matched to a gene. The CDR3 length is 15 residues. CDR3 in DNA: TGTGCCAGCAGTCAACAGCGGGGATACACCGGGGAGCTGTTTTTT. It yields the protein CASSQQRGYTGELFF.

The gene calls are TRBV4-3 and TRBJ2-5; 7 bases agree with TRBD1. The last part of the DNA fits TRBJ2-7 better; the J call may be wrong. Germline V gene sequence: CDR1 LGHNA, CDR2 YSLEER. The CDR3 covers 16 residues. CDR3 in amino acids: CASSQDGWDSSYEQYF. In nucleotides, the CDR3 is TGCGCCAGCAGCCAAGATGGGTGGGACAGCTCCTACGAGCAGTACTTC.

The chain employs TRBV2 and TRBJ2-7, with TRBD1 identical over 10 bases. Germline trimming cut 11 bases from V and 0 bases from J; bases unmatched to any gene: 4. CDR1 and CDR2 from the germline V gene are SNHLY and FYNNEI. This CDR3 has 13 residues. The CDR3 DNA is TGTGCCGCGGGACAGGGGAGCTCCTACGAGCAGTACTTC. This codes for CAAGQGSSYEQYF.

The chain recombines TRBV19 with TRBJ1-3; no clear D gene. Germline assignment: CDR1 LNHDA and CDR2 SQIVND (reference sequence). CDR3 length equals 16 residues. Trimming shortened V by 1 base and J by 8 bases, and 18 bases separated the two germline ends. The CDR3 here is CASSIGPRMMGDTIYF. For the CDR3, the DNA is TGTGCCAGTAGTATAGGTCCGAGGATGATGGGAGACACCATATATTTT.

This clone is a singleton in its sample. The V and J genes are TRBV5-4 and TRBJ2-7; 9 bases align to TRBD1. This CDR3 is built from 16 residues. Germline V gives CDR1 SGHNT, CDR2 YYREEE (reference sequence). Trimming removed 0 bases from V and 4 bases from J; junction bases left unmatched: 8. The CDR3 nucleotides are TGTGCCAGCAGCTTGGGGGGGGGACAGGGTCCGTACGAGCAGTACTTC. Residues: CASSLGGGQGPYEQYF. The full variable domain, in which reference TRBV5-4 and TRBJ2-7 provide the parts outside the CDR3, is ETGVTQSPTHLIKTRGQQVTLRCSSQSGHNTVSWYQQALGQGPQFIFQYYREEENGRGNFPPRFSGLQFPNYSSELNVNALELDDSALYLCASSLGGGQGPYEQYFGPGTRLTVT.

V usage is TRBV4-2 and J usage is TRBJ2-2; 8 nucleotides align to TRBD2. Germline V gene sequence: CDR1 LGHNA, CDR2 YNFKEQ. J gave up 7 bases and V 5 bases, and 15 bases lay outside the gene matches. This CDR3 has 17 amino acids. Written as DNA, the CDR3 is TGTGCCAGCAGCGCCAAGACGGGTAAAGCGGGGGTCGGGGAGCTGTTTTTT. Its translation is CASSAKTGKAGVGELFF.

With respect to this clone: A read error may account for a junction end that differs from germline. The chain has TRBV2 and TRBJ1-2, with D unresolved. Per the germline V gene, CDR1 is SNHLY and CDR2 is FYNNEI. The CDR3 covers 15 residues. The DNA of the CDR3 is TGTGCCAGCAGCGAAGGAGACGGGCGAGGTGAAGGCTACACCTTC. This gives the protein CASSEGDGRGEGYTF.

J is TRBJ1-1 and V is TRBV5-1, with 7 bases that match TRBD1. After removal of 1 base from V and 4 bases from J, the junction contained 4 bases not matched to a gene. CDR1 is SGHRS, CDR2 YFSETQ, per germline. CDR3 length equals 14 residues. The DNA of the CDR3 is TGCGCCAGCAGCTTGACAGGGGAGGGCACTGAAGCTTTCTTT. Its protein is CASSLTGEGTEAFF.

The J gene is TRBJ2-6, the V gene TRBV13; D could derive from TRBD1 or TRBD2 (5 bases each). V was clipped by 6 bases and J by 1 base, with 22 bases between them. CDR1 and CDR2 (germline): PRHDT, FYEKMQ (reference sequence). CDR3 size: 19 residues. The CDR3 DNA reads TGTGCCAGCAGTACCCCACGGGTGGGCAGGGAGTCTGGGGCCAACGTCCTGACTTTC. Translated: CASSTPRVGRESGANVLTF.